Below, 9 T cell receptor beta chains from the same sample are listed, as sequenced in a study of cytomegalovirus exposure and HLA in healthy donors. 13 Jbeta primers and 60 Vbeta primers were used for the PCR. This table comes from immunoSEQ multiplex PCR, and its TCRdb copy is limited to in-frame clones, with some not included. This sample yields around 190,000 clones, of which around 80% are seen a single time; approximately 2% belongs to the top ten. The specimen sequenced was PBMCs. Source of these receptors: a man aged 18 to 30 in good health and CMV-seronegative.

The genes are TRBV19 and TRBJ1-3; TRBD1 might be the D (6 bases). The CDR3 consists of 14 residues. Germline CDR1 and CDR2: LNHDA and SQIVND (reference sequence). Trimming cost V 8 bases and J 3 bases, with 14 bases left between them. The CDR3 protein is CASAWGLDGNTIYF. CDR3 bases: TGTGCCAGTGCGTGGGGGCTGGATGGAAACACCATATATTTT.

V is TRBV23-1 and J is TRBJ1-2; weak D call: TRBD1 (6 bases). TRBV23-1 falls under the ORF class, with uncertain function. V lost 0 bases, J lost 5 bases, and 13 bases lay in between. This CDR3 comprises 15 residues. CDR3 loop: CASSQSSPQGYGYTF. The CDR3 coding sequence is TGCGCCAGCAGTCAATCAAGTCCCCAGGGGTATGGCTACACCTTC.

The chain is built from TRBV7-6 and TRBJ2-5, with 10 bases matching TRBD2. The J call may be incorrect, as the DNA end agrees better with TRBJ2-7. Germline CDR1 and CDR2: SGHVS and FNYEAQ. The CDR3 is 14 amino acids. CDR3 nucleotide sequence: TGTGCCAGCAGCTTGGCTAGCGGGGGCTACGAGCAGTACTTC. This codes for CASSLASGGYEQYF.

DNA for the CDR3: TGTGCCAGCAGCTTATGTCAGTTTAATGAAAAACTGTTTTTT. Its translation: CASSLCQFNEKLFF. V usage is TRBV11-3 and J usage is TRBJ1-4; no firm D call. The CDR3 runs 14 residues. CDR1 is SGHNT and CDR2 is YENEEA in the germline V gene. Deletions cut 2 bases from V and 4 bases from J, with 8 bases between.

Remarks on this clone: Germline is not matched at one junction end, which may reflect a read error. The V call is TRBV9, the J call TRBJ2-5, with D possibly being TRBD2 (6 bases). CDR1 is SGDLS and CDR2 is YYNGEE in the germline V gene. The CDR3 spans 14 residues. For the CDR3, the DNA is TGTGCCGGCAGCGTAGCATCCCGGGGGGAGACCCAGTACTTC. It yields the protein CAGSVASRGETQYF.

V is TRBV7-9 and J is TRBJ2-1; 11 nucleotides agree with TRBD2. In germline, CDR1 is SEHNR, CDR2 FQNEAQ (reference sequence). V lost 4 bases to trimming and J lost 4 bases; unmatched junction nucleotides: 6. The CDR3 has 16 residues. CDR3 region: CASSSTSGSLYNEQFF. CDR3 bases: TGTGCCAGCAGCTCTACTAGCGGGAGTTTATACAATGAGCAGTTCTTC.

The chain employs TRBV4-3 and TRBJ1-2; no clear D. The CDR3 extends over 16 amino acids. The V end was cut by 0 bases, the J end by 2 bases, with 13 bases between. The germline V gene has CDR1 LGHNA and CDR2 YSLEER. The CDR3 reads CASSQDVRKTNYGYTF. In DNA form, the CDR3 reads TGCGCCAGCAGCCAAGACGTACGGAAGACAAACTATGGCTACACCTTC.

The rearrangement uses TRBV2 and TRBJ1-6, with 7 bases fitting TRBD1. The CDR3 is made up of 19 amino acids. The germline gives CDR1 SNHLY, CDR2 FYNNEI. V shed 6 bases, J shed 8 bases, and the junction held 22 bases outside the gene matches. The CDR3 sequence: CASSDRDGISITVHSPLHF. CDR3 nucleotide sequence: TGTGCCAGCAGCGACAGGGATGGGATTTCAATCACAGTCCATTCACCCCTCCACTTT.

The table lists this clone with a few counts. The DNA for the CDR3 is TGTGCCAGCAGTCACCCCGCCGCGGGAGGGGGCAATGAGCAGTTCTTC. Residues: CASSHPAAGGGNEQFF. This chain links TRBV28 with TRBJ2-1; the match to TRBD2 covers 9 bases. V lost 5 bases to trimming and J lost 6 bases; unmatched junction nucleotides: 11. Germline V lookup: CDR1 MDHEN, CDR2 SYDVKM. CDR3 length equals 16 residues.